What follows are 17 T cell receptor beta chains derived from one specimen sequenced in a study of shared clonotypes between healthy human individuals (dated by TCRdb to 2018 to 2021). Library prep was done by the immunoSEQ multiplex PCR assay. TCRdb stores this immuneACCESS table with in-frame sequences only. Part of the clones is absent; in the studies checked, under half of the shortfall reflects unresolved V genes, and no reason is known for the rest. Here the sample has 1,500,000 or so clones; just under 99% occur a single time. The biggest ten clones account for approximately 0.38% of the sample. The sequenced sample consisted of naive CD4+ T cells sorted from blood. The cell subset or site label on this specimen signifies: CD45RA+ positively selected. These receptors came from a man aged 25-40 years in good health.

The genes are TRBV7-2 and TRBJ2-3; D gene unclear. The V gene lost 2 bases and the J gene lost 2 bases, with 8 bases spanning the gap. The CDR3 extends over 14 amino acids. Germline CDR1 and CDR2: SGHTA and FQGNSA. Written as DNA, the CDR3 is TGTGCCAGCAGCTTAATCCGGTACACAGATACGCAGTATTTT. Amino acids: CASSLIRYTDTQYF.

The chain recombines TRBV2 with TRBJ1-1; 7 bases align to TRBD1. This CDR3 is 14 amino acids long. J was trimmed by 4 bases and V by 6 bases; bases with no gene match: 8. Per germline, CDR1 SNHLY and CDR2 FYNNEI. CDR3 nucleotide sequence: TGTGCCAGCAGCCCGACAGGGACCGGCACTGAAGCTTTCTTT. It specifies CASSPTGTGTEAFF.

V usage is TRBV29-1 and J usage is TRBJ2-3, with D uncertain. Germline V lookup: CDR1 SQVTM, CDR2 ANQGSEA. The CDR3 is made up of 13 amino acids. The germline V and J ends were trimmed by 5 bases and 0 bases, with 9 bases remaining between them. The chain's CDR3 is CSVNGESTDTQYF. The CDR3 DNA is TGCAGCGTTAATGGTGAAAGCACAGATACGCAGTATTTT.

The V and J genes are TRBV6-1 and TRBJ1-1; no clear D. The ends were cut back, 3 bases at V and 7 bases at J, with 12 bases in the middle. This CDR3 has 13 amino acids. Germline assignment: CDR1 MNHNS and CDR2 SASEGT. The CDR3 DNA sequence: TGTGCCAGCAGTGAGGCGCAGAGGGATGAAGCTTTCTTT. Its protein is CASSEAQRDEAFF.

The chain is built from TRBV5-4 and TRBJ2-7; TRBD2 matches at 8 bases. The germline CDR1 and CDR2 sequences are SGHNT and YYREEE (reference sequence). Trimming removed 1 base from V and 4 bases from J; junction bases left unmatched: 4. The CDR3 is 14 residues long. This CDR3 is CASSLKGTRYEQYF. CDR3 in DNA: TGTGCCAGCAGCTTGAAGGGGACTAGGTACGAGCAGTACTTC.

This sequence joins TRBV28 and TRBJ2-7; no definite D call. The CDR3 is made up of 14 amino acids. Germline V gene data show CDR1 as MDHEN and CDR2 as SYDVKM. Trimming cost V 7 bases and J 1 base, with 14 bases left between them. CDR3 loop: CASTIKLGSYEQYF. CDR3 nucleotides: TGTGCCAGCACTATAAAGCTCGGATCCTACGAGCAGTACTTC.

This chain links TRBV25-1 with TRBJ2-2; no reliable D call. Trimming removed 4 bases from V and 3 bases from J, with 6 bases in between. The CDR3 runs 13 residues. Germline-derived CDR1 and CDR2 are MGHDK and SYGVNS. The CDR3 region has the DNA TGTGCCAGCAGTGGGAGATACACCGGGGAGCTGTTTTTT. Amino acid sequence: CASSGRYTGELFF.

This sequence joins TRBV5-1 and TRBJ1-1, with unresolved D. CDR3 length: 15 amino acids. V dropped 4 bases and J dropped 1 base, with 14 bases sitting between them. Germline V gene lookup returns CDR1 SGHRS and CDR2 YFSETQ. CDR3 bases: TGCGCCAGCAGCACCTTAGAGGTAGGGAACACTGAAGCTTTCTTT. It yields the protein CASSTLEVGNTEAFF. The complete variable domain, with remaining parts taken from reference TRBV5-1 and TRBJ1-1, reads KAGVTQTPRYLIKTRGQQVTLSCSPISGHRSVSWYQQTPGQGLQFLFEYFSETQRNKGNFPGRFSGRQFSNSRSEMNVSTLELGDSALYLCASSTLEVGNTEAFFGQGTRLTVV.

The chain carries TRBV9 and TRBJ2-3; 13 bases agree with TRBD2. The CDR3 loop spans 17 amino acids. Germline V gene data show CDR1 as SGDLS and CDR2 as YYNGEE. The V and J ends lost 0 bases and 6 bases, in that order; junction bases with no gene match: 7. This CDR3 is CASSVALAGGTSDTQYF. In nucleotides, the CDR3 is TGTGCCAGCAGCGTAGCACTAGCGGGAGGGACGAGTGATACGCAGTATTTT.

This chain connects TRBV11-2 to TRBJ2-7; D is ambiguous. This CDR3 is 14 amino acids long. Between the trimmed V and J ends, which lost 5 bases and 1 base, there was a span of 12 bases. Per the germline V gene, CDR1 is SGHAT and CDR2 is FQNNGV. The CDR3 nucleotides read TGTGCCAGCAGCCTCCCCAAAGGGTCCTACGAGCAGTACTTC. Translation: CASSLPKGSYEQYF.

This rearrangement joins TRBV7-9 to TRBJ1-2; D gene unclear. CDR1 is SEHNR, CDR2 FQNEAQ, per germline (reference sequence). V gave up 2 bases and J gave up 5 bases, with 15 bases separating them. The CDR3 has 15 amino acids. CDR3 coding DNA: TGTGCCAGCAGCTTAACTGGGCGGGGATTTTATGGCTACACCTTC. Translation: CASSLTGRGFYGYTF.

The chain uses TRBV5-1 and TRBJ2-2, with 10 bases matching TRBD1. The CDR3 contains 18 residues. Germline V gene sequence: CDR1 SGHRS, CDR2 YFSETQ. V gave up 1 base and J gave up 4 bases; unmatched junction bases: 10. For the CDR3, the DNA is TGCGCCAGCAGCTTGCGCGTAACCGGGACAGGGGCCACCGGGGAGCTGTTTTTT. Amino acid sequence: CASSLRVTGTGATGELFF.

This chain connects TRBV10-3 to TRBJ2-7; 7 nucleotides align to TRBD1. Germline-derived CDR1 and CDR2 are ENHRY and SYGVKD. The CDR3 totals 15 residues. Germline trimming cut 0 bases from V and 7 bases from J; bases unmatched to any gene: 9. This chain's CDR3 is CAISESRQGDREQYF. DNA of the CDR3: TGTGCCATCAGTGAGTCGCGTCAGGGGGATAGGGAGCAGTACTTC.

This chain connects TRBV30 to TRBJ2-2; D is unresolved. Germline V gene sequence: CDR1 GTSNPN, CDR2 SVGIG (reference sequence). Trimming left V 0 bases short and J 2 bases short, with 7 bases between. The CDR3 is made up of 14 amino acids. CDR3 loop: CAWSVDSNTGELFF. The CDR3 DNA follows: TGTGCCTGGAGTGTAGACTCAAACACCGGGGAGCTGTTTTTT.

J is TRBJ2-1 and V is TRBV4-3, with 9 bases that match TRBD1. The trim removed 3 bases at V and 1 base at J, leaving 4 bases unmatched. Germline CDR1 is LGHNA and CDR2 is YSLEER. The CDR3 totals 16 residues. Written as DNA, the CDR3 is TGCGCCAGCAGCCAGGGGGACAGGGTTTCCTACAATGAGCAGTTCTTC. Protein product: CASSQGDRVSYNEQFF.

The rearrangement uses TRBV5-6 and TRBJ1-1, with a tentative D call TRBD1 (6 bases). CDR1 SGHDT and CDR2 YYEEEE come from the germline V gene. Trimming cost V 4 bases and J 2 bases, with 12 bases left between them. This CDR3 spans 14 amino acids. This chain's CDR3 is CASSPQGFNTEAFF. The CDR3 DNA is TGTGCCAGCAGCCCACAGGGCTTCAACACTGAAGCTTTCTTT.

This clone was seen a single time. Other nucleotide sequences in the sample specify the same CDR3. The chain joins TRBV5-1 to TRBJ1-5; D not resolved. V shed 4 bases and J shed 0 bases, with 11 bases lying between them. CDR3 length: 15 residues. Germline CDR1 and CDR2: SGHRS and YFSETQ. CDR3: CASSPDGDSNQPQHF. The DNA for the CDR3 is TGCGCCAGCAGCCCCGACGGGGATAGCAATCAGCCCCAGCATTTT.